The entry below describes one TCR beta chain. The target antigen is unknown. This sequence may be a read error, since a much larger clone differs from it by one base. The sample comes from a study of tumor and adjacent non-tumor tissue in lung cancer. About the study: Histology: 12 adenocarcinoma, a couple of squamous cell carcinoma, 1 small cell lung cancer. Patients were aged about 30 to 76, roughly 9 men and about 5 women, stage I to III. Study-wide points: Tumor TCR diversity, when higher, was linked to shorter survival.

No cell sorting was done before RNA was extracted from the tissue. More than 3 cm separated this lung sample from the edge of the tumor. The CDR3 contains 15 residues. Germline CDR1 reads SGHDT; CDR2 reads YYEEEE. Three rounds of nested PCR, following a modified ARM-PCR protocol, produced the TCRbeta library. TCRdb reanalysed the multiplex PCR reads using MiXCR and keeps one entry per CDR3 protein. The table shows approximately 100,000 distinct CDR3 sequences, with 60% to 65% occurring only once. The sequence came from a man aged 55 to 69 with non-small cell lung cancer. Specimen: distant non-tumor lung tissue. The chain is built from TRBV5-6 and TRBJ1-2, with 7 bases aligning to TRBD1. CDR3 in DNA: TGTGTCAGCAGCTTGGACTACAGGGGACCCTATGGCTACACCTTC. It specifies CVSSLDYRGPYGYTF.